The T cell receptor beta chain described here comes from a study of metastatic and nonmetastatic thyroid tumors. Study at large: Across peripheral blood and tumor or nodule tissue samples taken from malignant and benign thyroid patients, the repertoires were compared with one another.

TCRdb re-analyzed the PCR reads using MiXCR. This table has around 20,000 clones, roughly a third appearing once. The ends were cut back, 0 bases at V and 6 bases at J, with 13 bases in the middle. Germline V gives CDR1 LGHNA, CDR2 YSLEER. The length of the CDR3 is 15 residues. Every patient was untreated before thyroid surgery. J is TRBJ2-3 and V is TRBV4-3; D may correspond to TRBD1 or TRBD2 (5 bases each). This TCR was sampled from a female donor with papillary thyroid cancer or a benign thyroid nodule (not recorded which). Some clones in this sample may be carry-over from other donors' samples. Source material: tumor tissue. The CDR3 region is CASSQDGTRTDTQYF. DNA for the CDR3: TGCGCCAGCAGCCAAGATGGGACGCGGACGGATACGCAGTATTTT.